A selection of T cell receptor beta chains follows, all from one sample in a study of yellow fever vaccine responses in identical twins. TCRdb reprocessed the RT-PCR reads via MiXCR and lists one record per CDR3 protein. Of tens of thousands of distinct CDR3 sequences in the sample, over 70% were seen once. The source was T cells from blood (PBMCs), unsorted or a sorted subset (not recorded which), collected before or after yellow fever vaccination (not recorded which). The receptors shown here come from a woman in her late teens or twenties who received the yellow fever vaccine. Each CDR3 is given with its conserved first and last residue. The D gene is left open where the match is weak. Not every row has a clone size; where given, it reads once, few, many or a size class.

CASSQLLTGATNEKLFF,TGCGCCAGCAGCCAACTATTAACAGGGGCAACTAATGAAAAACTGTTTTTT,TRBJ1-4,NA,TRBV4-1,TRBD1
CASSVGGLQETQYF,TGTGCCAGCAGCGTCGGGGGCCTCCAAGAGACCCAGTACTTC,TRBJ2-5,NA,TRBV4-2,NA
CASSSGRAGYEQYF,TGTGCCAGCAGTAGCGGGAGGGCCGGTTACGAGCAGTACTTC,TRBJ2-7,NA,TRBV2,TRBD2
CASSSVREQFF,TGTGCCAGCAGCTCAGTTCGGGAGCAGTTCTTC,TRBJ2-1,NA,TRBV3-1,NA
CSADKEYEQYF,TGCAGTGCTGATAAAGAGTACGAGCAGTACTTC,TRBJ2-7,NA,TRBV20-1,NA
CSVESPGWNEQFF,TGCAGCGTTGAAAGCCCCGGGTGGAATGAGCAGTTCTTC,TRBJ2-1,once,TRBV29-1,NA
CASCPTGVRYNEQFF,TGTGCCAGTTGCCCAACGGGAGTCCGTTACAATGAGCAGTTCTTC,TRBJ2-1,few,TRBV28,NA
CSATKLGLTNNEQFF,TGCAGTGCTACCAAATTAGGACTAACCAACAATGAGCAGTTCTTC,TRBJ2-1,NA,TRBV20-1,NA
CATSDRPPGGPNYGYTF,TGTGCCACCAGTGACCGCCCTCCCGGGGGCCCTAACTATGGCTACACCTTC,TRBJ1-2,NA,TRBV24-1,NA
CASSSDLGDIQYF,TGCGCCAGCAGCTCGGACCTAGGGGACATTCAGTACTTC,TRBJ2-4,NA,TRBV5-1,NA
CASSTNSREQYF,TGTGCCAGCAGCACAAATAGTCGCGAGCAGTACTTC,TRBJ2-7,NA,TRBV11-1,NA